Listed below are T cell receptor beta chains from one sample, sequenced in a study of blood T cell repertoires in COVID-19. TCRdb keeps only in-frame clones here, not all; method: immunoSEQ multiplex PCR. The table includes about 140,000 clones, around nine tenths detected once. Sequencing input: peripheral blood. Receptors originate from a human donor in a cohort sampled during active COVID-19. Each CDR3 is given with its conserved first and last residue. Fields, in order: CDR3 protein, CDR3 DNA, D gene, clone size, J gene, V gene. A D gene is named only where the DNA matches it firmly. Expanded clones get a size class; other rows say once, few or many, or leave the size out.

cdr3_aa: CASSLVASGGSGANVLTF
cdr3_nt: TGCGCCAGCAGCTTGGTTGCTAGCGGGGGGAGTGGGGCCAACGTCCTGACTTTC
d_call: TRBD2
clone_size: -
j_call: TRBJ2-6
v_call: TRBV5-1

cdr3_aa: CASSWVSSGFSYEQYF
cdr3_nt: TGTGCCAGCAGTTGGGTATCTAGCGGTTTCTCCTACGAGCAGTACTTC
d_call: TRBD2
clone_size: -
j_call: TRBJ2-7
v_call: TRBV27

cdr3_aa: CASRLAGGPSGELFF
cdr3_nt: TGTGCCAGCAGACTAGCGGGGGGACCGTCCGGGGAGCTGTTTTTT
d_call: TRBD2
clone_size: -
j_call: TRBJ2-2
v_call: TRBV6-5

cdr3_aa: CAIDSQDSTLTEAFF
cdr3_nt: TGTGCCATAGACTCCCAGGACAGTACGTTGACAGAAGCTTTCTTT
d_call: -
clone_size: -
j_call: TRBJ1-1
v_call: TRBV2

cdr3_aa: CASSYPGLAGANEQFF
cdr3_nt: TGTGCCAGCAGTTACCCCGGACTAGCGGGCGCCAATGAGCAGTTCTTC
d_call: TRBD2
clone_size: -
j_call: TRBJ2-1
v_call: TRBV6-6

cdr3_aa: CASSLGTSGNNEQFF
cdr3_nt: TGTGCCAGCAGCTTGGGGACTAGCGGGAACAATGAGCAGTTCTTC
d_call: TRBD2
clone_size: -
j_call: TRBJ2-1
v_call: TRBV5-8

cdr3_aa: CASIRTSGGTSTDTQYF
cdr3_nt: TGTGCCAGCATCCGGACTAGCGGGGGGACTAGCACAGATACGCAGTATTTT
d_call: TRBD2
clone_size: -
j_call: TRBJ2-3
v_call: TRBV5-4

cdr3_aa: CASAAGANVLTF
cdr3_nt: TGTGCCTCTGCGGCTGGGGCCAACGTCCTGACTTTC
d_call: -
clone_size: many
j_call: TRBJ2-6
v_call: TRBV6-5

cdr3_aa: CASSLPVAGELFF
cdr3_nt: TGTGCCAGCAGCTTGCCAGTGGCCGGGGAGCTGTTTTTT
d_call: -
clone_size: once
j_call: TRBJ2-2
v_call: TRBV11-1

cdr3_aa: CASSQARGLVTDTQYF
cdr3_nt: TGTGCCAGCAGCCAAGCTAGGGGACTAGTCACAGATACGCAGTATTTT
d_call: TRBD2
clone_size: -
j_call: TRBJ2-3
v_call: TRBV3-1/TRBV3-2

cdr3_aa: CASRDRVDTGELFF
cdr3_nt: TGTGCCAGCAGGGACAGGGTGGACACCGGGGAGCTGTTTTTT
d_call: TRBD1
clone_size: -
j_call: TRBJ2-2
v_call: TRBV25-1

cdr3_aa: CASSESVAVAGYTF
cdr3_nt: TGTGCCAGCAGTGAATCGGTTGCTGTTGCAGGCTACACCTTC
d_call: -
clone_size: -
j_call: TRBJ1-2
v_call: TRBV25-1

cdr3_aa: CASLPLGGLTEAFF
cdr3_nt: TGTGCCAGCCTACCGCTCGGGGGGCTCACTGAAGCTTTCTTT
d_call: -
clone_size: -
j_call: TRBJ1-1
v_call: TRBV25-1

cdr3_aa: CAISEYQRGNTIYF
cdr3_nt: TGTGCCATCAGTGAGTACCAACGGGGAAACACCATATATTTT
d_call: -
clone_size: -
j_call: TRBJ1-3
v_call: TRBV10-3

cdr3_aa: CASSRPTSGGPAQETQYF
cdr3_nt: TGTGCCAGCAGCCGGCCAACTAGCGGGGGGCCCGCCCAAGAGACCCAGTACTTC
d_call: TRBD2
clone_size: -
j_call: TRBJ2-5
v_call: TRBV5-4

cdr3_aa: CSVDSGGAWETQYF
cdr3_nt: TGCAGCGTTGACAGCGGGGGGGCCTGGGAGACCCAGTACTTC
d_call: TRBD2
clone_size: -
j_call: TRBJ2-5
v_call: TRBV29-1

cdr3_aa: CASNPQGGFNYGYTF
cdr3_nt: TGCGCCAGCAACCCCCAGGGAGGGTTTAACTATGGCTACACCTTC
d_call: -
clone_size: -
j_call: TRBJ1-2
v_call: TRBV5-1

cdr3_aa: CASIPDRLYGYTF
cdr3_nt: TGTGCCAGCATTCCCGACAGGCTCTATGGCTACACCTTC
d_call: -
clone_size: -
j_call: TRBJ1-2
v_call: TRBV6-5

cdr3_aa: CASSPGLAVTYEQYF
cdr3_nt: TGTGCCAGCAGCCCGGGACTAGCGGTCACCTACGAGCAGTACTTC
d_call: TRBD2
clone_size: -
j_call: TRBJ2-7
v_call: TRBV3-1/TRBV3-2

cdr3_aa: CASSPDSNEKLFF
cdr3_nt: TGTGCCAGCAGCCCAGACAGTAATGAAAAACTGTTTTTT
d_call: -
clone_size: -
j_call: TRBJ1-4
v_call: TRBV5-4

cdr3_aa: CASSRLRGGSYNEQFF
cdr3_nt: TGTGCCAGCAGCAGACTCCGGGGGGGCTCCTACAATGAGCAGTTCTTC
d_call: TRBD2
clone_size: -
j_call: TRBJ2-1
v_call: TRBV7-2

cdr3_aa: CASSRQGRGEQYF
cdr3_nt: TGTGCCAGTAGCAGACAGGGACGGGGCGAGCAGTACTTC
d_call: TRBD1
clone_size: -
j_call: TRBJ2-7
v_call: TRBV19

cdr3_aa: CASRAGLSNQPQHF
cdr3_nt: TGTGCCAGCAGAGCTGGACTTAGCAATCAGCCCCAGCATTTT
d_call: -
clone_size: few
j_call: TRBJ1-5
v_call: TRBV2

cdr3_aa: CASNGDDRASGYTF
cdr3_nt: TGTGCCAGCAATGGGGATGACAGGGCGTCTGGCTACACCTTC
d_call: TRBD1
clone_size: -
j_call: TRBJ1-2
v_call: TRBV25-1

cdr3_aa: CASSLPLAGGTDTQYF
cdr3_nt: TGTGCCAGCAGCTTACCCCTAGCGGGGGGCACAGATACGCAGTATTTT
d_call: TRBD2
clone_size: once
j_call: TRBJ2-3
v_call: TRBV5-4

cdr3_aa: CASSQTGANEKLFF
cdr3_nt: TGCGCCAGCAGCCAAACAGGGGCCAATGAAAAACTGTTTTTT
d_call: TRBD1
clone_size: -
j_call: TRBJ1-4
v_call: TRBV5-1

cdr3_aa: CASSLTSQNTGELFF
cdr3_nt: TGTGCCAGCAGCTTGACGTCACAAAACACCGGGGAGCTGTTTTTT
d_call: -
clone_size: -
j_call: TRBJ2-2
v_call: TRBV5-5

cdr3_aa: CASSPGTGWEQYF
cdr3_nt: TGTGCCAGCAGCCCCGGGACAGGTTGGGAGCAGTACTTC
d_call: TRBD1
clone_size: -
j_call: TRBJ2-7
v_call: TRBV5-4

cdr3_aa: CASSRQNTGELFF
cdr3_nt: TGTGCCAGCAGCCGACAGAACACCGGGGAGCTGTTTTTT
d_call: -
clone_size: -
j_call: TRBJ2-2
v_call: TRBV14

cdr3_aa: CASSTFARGVETQYF
cdr3_nt: TGTGCCAGCAGCACATTCGCCAGGGGGGTAGAGACCCAGTACTTC
d_call: -
clone_size: once
j_call: TRBJ2-5
v_call: TRBV6-5

cdr3_aa: CASSYGTSVTDTQYF
cdr3_nt: TGTGCCAGCAGTTACGGGACTAGCGTAACAGATACGCAGTATTTT
d_call: TRBD2
clone_size: once
j_call: TRBJ2-3
v_call: TRBV6-5

cdr3_aa: CASDDRGSNQPQHF
cdr3_nt: TGTGCCAGCGACGACAGGGGGAGCAATCAGCCCCAGCATTTT
d_call: TRBD1
clone_size: -
j_call: TRBJ1-5
v_call: TRBV6-5

cdr3_aa: CASSAGGDTDTQYF
cdr3_nt: TGTGCCAGCAGCGCGGGGGGGGACACAGATACGCAGTATTTT
d_call: TRBD2
clone_size: -
j_call: TRBJ2-3
v_call: TRBV6-5

cdr3_aa: CASSQGGKIGGAGYNEQFF
cdr3_nt: TGTGCCAGCAGCCAGGGAGGGAAAATCGGGGGGGCTGGCTACAATGAGCAGTTCTTC
d_call: TRBD2
clone_size: -
j_call: TRBJ2-1
v_call: TRBV3-1/TRBV3-2

cdr3_aa: CASSLGVAGAYNEQFF
cdr3_nt: TGCGCCAGCAGCTTGGGGGTAGCGGGGGCTTACAATGAGCAGTTCTTC
d_call: TRBD2
clone_size: -
j_call: TRBJ2-1
v_call: TRBV5-1

cdr3_aa: CASSRGQGANTEAFF
cdr3_nt: TGTGCCAGCTCACGGGGACAGGGGGCAAACACTGAAGCTTTCTTT
d_call: TRBD1
clone_size: -
j_call: TRBJ1-1
v_call: TRBV18

cdr3_aa: CASSKFWGRDGYTF
cdr3_nt: TGTGCCAGCAGCAAATTTTGGGGCAGGGATGGCTACACCTTC
d_call: -
clone_size: -
j_call: TRBJ1-2
v_call: TRBV21-1

cdr3_aa: CASSEAREFWQPQHF
cdr3_nt: TGTGCCAGCAGTGAAGCGCGAGAATTTTGGCAGCCCCAGCATTTT
d_call: -
clone_size: -
j_call: TRBJ1-5
v_call: TRBV2

cdr3_aa: CASSPLDGGAFF
cdr3_nt: TGTGCCAGCAGTCCCTTAGACGGGGGGGCTTTCTTT
d_call: -
clone_size: -
j_call: TRBJ1-1
v_call: TRBV12-3/TRBV12-4

cdr3_aa: CASSLDSYSYEQYF
cdr3_nt: TGTGCCAGCAGTTTGGACAGTTACTCCTACGAGCAGTACTTC
d_call: -
clone_size: -
j_call: TRBJ2-7
v_call: TRBV6-5

cdr3_aa: CATSRVSGQGSEKLFF
cdr3_nt: TGTGCCACCAGCAGAGTTAGCGGACAGGGGAGTGAAAAACTGTTTTTT
d_call: TRBD1
clone_size: medium-sized
j_call: TRBJ1-4
v_call: TRBV15

cdr3_aa: CASSHHGTRRAGELFF
cdr3_nt: TGTGCCAGCAGCCATCATGGGACTAGGAGGGCCGGGGAGCTGTTTTTT
d_call: TRBD2
clone_size: -
j_call: TRBJ2-2
v_call: TRBV5-4

cdr3_aa: CASSTVGGLNQPQHF
cdr3_nt: TGTGCCAGCAGCACCGTTGGGGGCCTGAATCAGCCCCAGCATTTT
d_call: -
clone_size: -
j_call: TRBJ1-5
v_call: TRBV9

cdr3_aa: CASSLAVQQVDEQFF
cdr3_nt: TGCGCCAGCAGCTTGGCTGTGCAACAGGTGGATGAGCAGTTCTTC
d_call: -
clone_size: few
j_call: TRBJ2-1
v_call: TRBV5-1

cdr3_aa: CATSRDQTSYQETQYF
cdr3_nt: TGTGCCACCAGCAGAGACCAAACTAGCTACCAAGAGACCCAGTACTTC
d_call: -
clone_size: once
j_call: TRBJ2-5
v_call: TRBV15

cdr3_aa: CASSSNAGTGLGQPQHF
cdr3_nt: TGTGCCAGCAGTTCTAACGCCGGGACAGGGCTTGGTCAGCCCCAGCATTTT
d_call: TRBD1
clone_size: -
j_call: TRBJ1-5
v_call: TRBV27

cdr3_aa: CASSLGLRNSPLHF
cdr3_nt: TGTGCCAGCAGCTTGGGACTGAGGAATTCACCCCTCCACTTT
d_call: -
clone_size: -
j_call: TRBJ1-6
v_call: TRBV7-3

cdr3_aa: CASSQDRAGNEQFF
cdr3_nt: TGTGCCAGCAGCCAAGATAGGGCAGGGAATGAGCAGTTCTTC
d_call: -
clone_size: -
j_call: TRBJ2-1
v_call: TRBV4-2

cdr3_aa: CASSYPTGPFYEQYF
cdr3_nt: TGTGCCAGCAGTTACCCGACAGGTCCGTTCTACGAGCAGTACTTC
d_call: -
clone_size: few
j_call: TRBJ2-7
v_call: TRBV6-6

cdr3_aa: CASSFGNPGANVLTF
cdr3_nt: TGTGCCAGCAGCTTCGGGAATCCTGGGGCCAACGTCCTGACTTTC
d_call: -
clone_size: -
j_call: TRBJ2-6
v_call: TRBV7-2

cdr3_aa: CASSAQTGPHQPQHF
cdr3_nt: TGTGCCAGCAGCGCCCAAACAGGCCCCCATCAGCCCCAGCATTTT
d_call: -
clone_size: -
j_call: TRBJ1-5
v_call: TRBV9

cdr3_aa: CAWSKVEGVTDTQYF
cdr3_nt: TGTGCCTGGAGTAAAGTAGAGGGGGTCACAGATACGCAGTATTTT
d_call: -
clone_size: -
j_call: TRBJ2-3
v_call: TRBV30

cdr3_aa: CASSEVRGQPQHF
cdr3_nt: TGTGCCAGCAGTGAAGTCCGGGGTCAGCCCCAGCATTTT
d_call: -
clone_size: -
j_call: TRBJ1-5
v_call: TRBV6-4

cdr3_aa: CASSPRLAGTTDTQYF
cdr3_nt: TGCGCCAGCAGCCCCAGACTAGCGGGGACCACAGATACGCAGTATTTT
d_call: TRBD2
clone_size: -
j_call: TRBJ2-3
v_call: TRBV5-1

cdr3_aa: CASSYGGGGETQYF
cdr3_nt: TGTGCCAGCAGTTATGGGGGGGGAGGTGAGACCCAGTACTTC
d_call: TRBD2
clone_size: -
j_call: TRBJ2-5
v_call: TRBV6-6

cdr3_aa: CASSGSDYGYTF
cdr3_nt: TGTGCCAGCAGCGGGTCGGACTATGGCTACACCTTC
d_call: -
clone_size: -
j_call: TRBJ1-2
v_call: TRBV9

cdr3_aa: CASSLTSGGPQETQYF
cdr3_nt: TGTGCCAGCAGCTTGACTAGCGGGGGGCCCCAAGAGACCCAGTACTTC
d_call: TRBD2
clone_size: -
j_call: TRBJ2-5
v_call: TRBV7-2